A selection of T cell receptor beta chains follows, all from one sample in a study of T cells in tumors after PD-1 blockade. The protocol was immunoSEQ multiplex PCR, while the TCRdb copy is restricted to in-frame clones and leaves out a portion. The data hold roughly 35,000 clones, with roughly two thirds observed a single time. Sequenced here: PBMCs, sampled after anti-PD-1 treatment. Every receptor here comes from a human donor with basal cell carcinoma. The CDR3 runs from the conserved cysteine through the conserved F or W. A D gene is named only where the DNA matches it firmly. The size field is filled for only some rows; it gives once, few, many or a size class.

size	D	V	J	DNA	CDR3
.	.	TRBV12-3/TRBV12-4	TRBJ1-1	TGTGCCAGCAGTTTAAGTTCACAGGAAGCTTTCTTT	CASSLSSQEAFF
.	TRBD2	TRBV28	TRBJ2-1	TGTGCCAGCAGCCGGGGGGGATGGAATGAGCAGTTCTTC	CASSRGGWNEQFF
.	.	TRBV24-1	TRBJ1-2	TGTGCCACCAGTGACCCCGTGGGGGGGAATGATTATGGCTACACCTTC	CATSDPVGGNDYGYTF
.	.	TRBV27	TRBJ2-6	TGTGCCAGCAGTCCACACTGGTCAGCGGGTAGGGGGACTGGGGCCAACGTCCTGACTTTC	CASSPHWSAGRGTGANVLTF
.	.	TRBV25-1	TRBJ2-1	TGTGCCAGCAGTGCGAGGGTGGGCTCCTACAATGAGCAGTTCTTC	CASSARVGSYNEQFF
.	TRBD2	TRBV19	TRBJ2-2	TGTGCCAGTAGCCCGGGACTAGGCGACACCGGGGAGCTGTTTTTT	CASSPGLGDTGELFF
.	TRBD2	TRBV5-1	TRBJ2-7	TGCGCCAGCAGCTCCGGACTAGCGGGGATGGGAGAGCAGTACTTC	CASSSGLAGMGEQYF
.	TRBD1	TRBV18	TRBJ2-2	TGTGCCAGCTCACCACTGACAGGGAGCGGGGAGCTGTTTTTT	CASSPLTGSGELFF
.	TRBD1	TRBV15	TRBJ1-3	TGTGCCACCAGCAGTAACCGGGACAGGGGACACACCATATATTTT	CATSSNRDRGHTIYF
once	TRBD1	TRBV30	TRBJ1-4	TGTGCCTGGAGTATCGCCAGGGGGGAAAAACTGTTTTTT	CAWSIARGEKLFF
.	TRBD1	TRBV7-8	TRBJ1-2	TGTGCCAGCAGCCCATGGGACAGGGGGATGCGTGGCTACACCTTC	CASSPWDRGMRGYTF
.	TRBD1	TRBV3-1/TRBV3-2	TRBJ2-1	TGTGCCAGCAGTCCGGACAGGGTATCCTACAATGAGCAGTTCTTC	CASSPDRVSYNEQFF
.	.	TRBV13	TRBJ1-1	TGTGCCAGCTTCGGCAAGGGGAGGGTCACTGAAGCTTTCTTT	CASFGKGRVTEAFF
.	.	TRBV7-3	TRBJ2-5	TGTGCCAGCAGCTTAAACTCGGGGGTCCAAGAGACCCAGTACTTC	CASSLNSGVQETQYF
few	TRBD2	TRBV11-3	TRBJ2-5	TGTGCCAGCAGCTTAGGACTAGCGGGAACAGAGACCCAGTACTTC	CASSLGLAGTETQYF
.	.	TRBV11-3	TRBJ2-1	TGTGCCAGCAGCTTAGTACAGGTTGGGGAGCAGTTCTTC	CASSLVQVGEQFF
.	.	TRBV2	TRBJ2-1	TGTGCCAGCAGTAAGGGGGGAGATGAGCAGTTCTTC	CASSKGGDEQFF
few	.	TRBV25-1	TRBJ2-5	TGTGCCAGCAGTACGGGTTCCCAAGAGACCCAGTACTTC	CASSTGSQETQYF
few	.	TRBV9	TRBJ2-7	TGTGCCAGCAGCGCCAGTCCGAGCGGGCGATTCTACGAGCAGTACTTC	CASSASPSGRFYEQYF
.	.	TRBV6-2/TRBV6-3	TRBJ1-3	TGTGCCAGCAGTCGACGGGGGTCTGGAAACACCATATATTTT	CASSRRGSGNTIYF
.	TRBD2	TRBV11-1	TRBJ2-7	TGTGCCAGCAGCCAACTAGCGGGAAGCTCCTACGAGCAGTACTTC	CASSQLAGSSYEQYF
.	TRBD1	TRBV6-5	TRBJ2-7	TGTGCCAGCAGCGATACAGGGGGCGAGGACGAGCAGTACTTC	CASSDTGGEDEQYF
.	TRBD1	TRBV5-1	TRBJ2-7	TGCGCCAGCTGGACCGGGACAGAGAGTTACGAGCAGTACTTC	CASWTGTESYEQYF
.	TRBD2	TRBV11-3	TRBJ2-3	TGTGCCAGCTCCCCAGCGGGGGGCCCAGATACGCAGTATTTT	CASSPAGGPDTQYF
few	.	TRBV11-3	TRBJ1-1	TGTGCCAGCAGCTTACTGCGGGGGGCCCGGAGGGGCACTGAAGCTTTCTTT	CASSLLRGARRGTEAFF
few	TRBD1	TRBV5-4	TRBJ1-6	TGTGCCAGCAGCTTGGTGGGACAGGGTAATTCACCCCTCCACTTT	CASSLVGQGNSPLHF
.	TRBD1	TRBV15	TRBJ1-2	TGTGCCACCAGCGTCCTACAGGGGGCCTTTACCCCTAACTATGGCTACACCTTC	CATSVLQGAFTPNYGYTF
.	TRBD2	TRBV18	TRBJ2-7	TGTGCCAGCTCACTCGGACTAGCGGGGGCCGAGCAGTACTTC	CASSLGLAGAEQYF
.	TRBD2	TRBV29-1	TRBJ2-3	TGCAGCGTTGACCAGCGGGAGGGCCTAGATACGCAGTATTTT	CSVDQREGLDTQYF
.	TRBD2	TRBV5-1	TRBJ2-3	TGCGCCAGCAGCTTGGGGGGAAGCGGGAGCCCAGATACGCAGTATTTT	CASSLGGSGSPDTQYF
.	TRBD2	TRBV5-1	TRBJ2-5	TGCGCCAGCAGCTTGCTAGCGGGAGATGAGACCCAGTACTTC	CASSLLAGDETQYF
.	TRBD2	TRBV6-2/TRBV6-3	TRBJ2-7	TGTGCCAGCAGCATTGCTCTTCGGGGGGATATGGGCTACGAGCAGTACTTC	CASSIALRGDMGYEQYF
.	.	TRBV5-8	TRBJ2-7	TGTGCCAGCAGCTTGGTCCTCCTTGGCAGGGTTTACGAGCAGTACTTC	CASSLVLLGRVYEQYF
.	TRBD2	TRBV28	TRBJ2-7	TGTGCCAGCAGTGCCTACCGACTAGCGGCCTACGAGCAGTACTTC	CASSAYRLAAYEQYF
.	.	TRBV30	TRBJ1-2	TGTGCCTGGAGTTATGAGGGGGTGGGAGGCTACACCTTC	CAWSYEGVGGYTF
.	TRBD2	TRBV19	TRBJ2-2	TGTGCCAGTAGTATGGACTGGGCTAGCGGGGGCCCCGGGGAGCTGTTTTTT	CASSMDWASGGPGELFF
once	TRBD1	TRBV6-6	TRBJ1-1	TGTGCCAGCAGTTACGAGGGGGCAGAAGCGAACACTGAAGCTTTCTTT	CASSYEGAEANTEAFF
once	.	TRBV6-6	TRBJ2-7	TGTGCCAGCACCGTTACAGGGCGATCCTACGAGCAGTACTTC	CASTVTGRSYEQYF
.	TRBD2	TRBV4-2	TRBJ2-3	TGTGCCAGCAGCCAAGGACTAGCGAACAGGGATACGCAGTATTTT	CASSQGLANRDTQYF
.	TRBD1	TRBV5-8	TRBJ1-1	TGTGCCAGCAGCAAAGGACAGGGGCGGGCAGGATCTAGAGCTGAAGCTTTCTTT	CASSKGQGRAGSRAEAFF
.	.	TRBV5-1	TRBJ2-1	TGCGCCAGCAGCTTAGGCGGAAGCTCCTACAATGAGCAGTTCTTC	CASSLGGSSYNEQFF
few	.	TRBV7-2	TRBJ2-7	TGTGCCAGCAGCTTAGTAGTAGGACAGTCATCCTACGAGCAGTACTTC	CASSLVVGQSSYEQYF
.	.	TRBV30	TRBJ2-1	TGTGCCGCCGGGATCTCCTACAATGAGCAGTTCTTC	CAAGISYNEQFF
.	TRBD1	TRBV6-5	TRBJ2-3	TGTGCCAGCAGTTACGGTGACAGGGTCAGAGATACGCAGTATTTT	CASSYGDRVRDTQYF
.	TRBD2	TRBV28	TRBJ2-7	TGTGCCAGCAGTTGGGGTGGGACTAGCGGGACCCCCCTGGGCTTC	CASSWGGTSGTPLGF
.	.	TRBV7-6	TRBJ1-4	TGTGCCAGCAGCTTAACGGGGGCGCGGGAAAAACTGTTTTTT	CASSLTGAREKLFF
.	.	TRBV6-6	TRBJ1-1	TGTGCCAGCAGTTCCGGGGGGATCCCGGAGATTGAAGCTTTCTTT	CASSSGGIPEIEAFF
few	.	TRBV27	TRBJ1-4	TGTGCCAGCAGACCCATCGACAGTGCAACTAATGAAAAACTGTTTTTT	CASRPIDSATNEKLFF
.	.	TRBV6-4	TRBJ2-1	TGTGCCAGCAGTGAAAGGCAGGGGCTTTACAATGAGCAGTTCTTC	CASSERQGLYNEQFF
once	TRBD1	TRBV6-5	TRBJ2-7	TGTGCCAGCAGTTATGGGACAGGGTCCGAGCAGTACTTC	CASSYGTGSEQYF
.	.	TRBV4-1	TRBJ2-3	TGCGCCAGCAGCCGTAGTTCAGGGGGGGCAAGGACAGATACGCAGTATTTT	CASSRSSGGARTDTQYF
.	.	TRBV27	TRBJ1-4	TGTGCCAGCAGCTCCCAGGGAAATAATGAAAAACTGTTTTTT	CASSSQGNNEKLFF
.	TRBD1	TRBV19	TRBJ2-5	TGTGCCAGTAGTACGACAGGGACCCTCGAGACCCAGTACTTC	CASSTTGTLETQYF
few	.	TRBV5-1	TRBJ2-3	TGCGCCAGCAGCTTGTCGAGTGCAGGGGCAGATACGCAGTATTTT	CASSLSSAGADTQYF
.	.	TRBV29-1	TRBJ1-4	TGCAGCGTTCAATGGGGAGGGGATGAAAAACTGTTTTTT	CSVQWGGDEKLFF
.	.	TRBV7-2	TRBJ2-7	TGTGCCAGCAGCTTAGTCGGGGGGCCATTATCCCACGAGCAGTACTTC	CASSLVGGPLSHEQYF
.	.	TRBV9	TRBJ2-2	TGTGCCAGCAGCGTACAGGGAACCGGGGAGCTGTTTTTT	CASSVQGTGELFF
.	.	TRBV2	TRBJ2-3	TGTGCCAGCAGTGCTAGTCCTAGCACAGATACGCAGTATTTT	CASSASPSTDTQYF
.	.	TRBV19	TRBJ1-1	TGTGCCAGTAGGATTCTCAGGGAAAACTCTGAAGCTTTCTTT	CASRILRENSEAFF